This TCR beta chain was observed in a study of blood T cells in healthy people across ages. Study-wide background: About one barcoded beta molecule per two T cells came from capture by template switching.

Per sample, a minimum of 6 million PBMCs were isolated. Primers used in a second PCR of about 7 to 12 cycles were a sample-barcoded 5' primer and a J-beta primer mix. TCRdb reprocessed the 5' RACE reads with MiXCR, giving one entry per CDR3 protein. In the table there are about 800,000 distinct CDR3 sequences, about 62% of which are singletons. Notes on this clonotype: What it recognizes is unknown.

Overall study findings and caveats: Higher diversity, along with more naive CD4+ cells, distinguished long-lived donors from aged donors. Naive T cell percentage and TCR beta diversity correlated strongly.

Sample: blood. The TCR was taken from a man aged 25-45 years in good health.

The CDR3 loop reads CASSYVREPNLFF. CDR3 in DNA: TGTGCCAGCAGTTACGTGCGGGAACCCAACCTGTTCTTC. The chain recombines TRBV6-2 or TRBV6-3 with TRBJ2-1; TRBD2 is a possible D gene (6 bases). Germline V gene data show CDR1 as MNHEY and CDR2 as SVGEGT. Trimming took off 2 bases at V and 15 bases at J, with 17 bases between the two ends. This CDR3 has 13 amino acids.